This entry lists 20 T cell receptor beta chains sequenced from one sample in a study of blood T cells in healthy people across ages. With a J-beta primer mix and a sample-barcoded 5' primer, a second PCR ran about 7 to 11 cycles. TCRdb re-analysed the 5' RACE reads in MiXCR, keeping a single row per CDR3 protein. The sample yields roughly 1,800,000 distinct CDR3 sequences, less than 50% seen once. Sequencing input: blood. The receptors shown here come from a woman aged 40 to 50 in good health.

V gene TRBV27 combines with J gene TRBJ1-5; perhaps TRBD1 as D (6 bases). Germline CDR1 MNHEY, CDR2 SMNVEV (reference sequence). The CDR3 contains 14 residues. V was clipped by 5 bases and J by 10 bases, with 18 bases between them. The CDR3 sequence is CASSPGAGGRPQHF. The CDR3 DNA is TGTGCCAGCAGTCCGGGGGCGGGGGGTCGCCCCCAGCATTTT.

This clonotype was detected only a few times. One junction end disagrees with the germline gene, perhaps due to a read error. The rearrangement links TRBV7-7 to TRBJ2-3, with 7 bases matching TRBD1. CDR1 and CDR2 from the germline V gene are SSHAT and FNYEAQ (reference sequence). The CDR3 has 15 residues. Written as DNA, the CDR3 is TGTGCTAGCAGCTTAGCCCCGGGACAGACAGATACGCAGTATTTT. Translated, it gives CASSLAPGQTDTQYF.

The chain couples TRBV29-1 to TRBJ2-1; 16 positions agree with TRBD2. V dropped 6 bases and J dropped 5; count of bases not matched to a gene: 4. The length of the CDR3 is 15 residues. Per germline, CDR1 SQVTM and CDR2 ANQGSEA. For the CDR3, the DNA is TGCAGCGTAGACGGGACTAGCGGGAGGGACAATGAGCAGTTCTTC. It is translated as CSVDGTSGRDNEQFF.

The chain employs TRBV6-2 or TRBV6-3 and TRBJ1-2; 7 nucleotides align to TRBD1. CDR1 is MNHEY, CDR2 SVGEGT, per germline. V gave up 2 bases and J gave up 8 bases; unmatched junction bases: 17. There are 17 residues in the CDR3. The CDR3, as DNA: TGTGCCAGCAGTTACGGAAGAACAGGGGCGCGATTGTACGGCTACACCTTC. Residues: CASSYGRTGARLYGYTF.

This clonotype came up a few times. The rearrangement uses TRBV20-1 and TRBJ2-5; D uncertain. The V end was cut by 3 bases, the J end by 5 bases, with 10 bases between. The CDR3 totals 12 residues. CDR1 is DFQATT, CDR2 SNEGSKA, per germline (reference sequence). CDR3 sequence: CSASQGHETQYF. For the CDR3, the DNA is TGCAGTGCTAGTCAAGGGCACGAGACCCAGTACTTC.

About this clonotype: At one end the junction does not follow the germline gene, possibly because of a read error. The J gene is TRBJ2-2, the V gene TRBV12-3 or TRBV12-4; D may be TRBD2 (5 bases). CDR3 length: 12 amino acids. The CDR3 is CASSSDTGEPFF. The CDR3 region has the DNA TGTGCCAGCAGCAGCGACACCGGGGAGCCGTTTTTT.

This rearrangement joins TRBV11-2 to TRBJ2-1, with D perhaps TRBD1 or TRBD2 (5 bases each). V lost 10 bases to trimming and J lost 4 bases, with 17 bases between them. The CDR3 runs to 14 residues. The germline V gene encodes CDR1 SGHAT and CDR2 FQNNGV. The CDR3 reads CATSRDPIYNEQFF. CDR3 nucleotides: TGTGCCACCTCACGGGACCCTATATACAATGAGCAGTTCTTC.

The CDR3 DNA reads as TGTGCCAGCAACTCCGACAGGGCCTATGGCTACACCTTC. Translating it yields CASNSDRAYGYTF. The chain couples TRBV3-1 to TRBJ1-2; 7 positions agree with TRBD1. This CDR3 region has 13 residues. J lost 4 bases, V lost 7 bases, and 6 bases had no gene match. The germline V gene encodes CDR1 LGHDT and CDR2 YNNKEL (reference sequence).

This clonotype was detected only once. The chain is built from TRBV7-2 and TRBJ1-1; 9 bases are shared with TRBD1. The CDR3 contains 16 residues. The germline V gene encodes CDR1 SGHTA and CDR2 FQGNSA. The J segment lost 1 base and the V segment lost 3 bases, leaving 6 bases of the junction unmatched. DNA of the CDR3: TGTGCCAGCAGCTTTCCTACAGGGGGCTGGAACACTGAAGCTTTCTTT. Protein sequence: CASSFPTGGWNTEAFF.

DNA of the CDR3: TGTGCCAGCAGTGATGGAGGGGGGACACCTAATAATCAGCCCCAGCATTTT. This gives the protein CASSDGGGTPNNQPQHF. This sequence joins TRBV6-1 and TRBJ1-5; tentatively, D is TRBD1 (6 bases). From germline, CDR1 is MNHNS and CDR2 SASEGT. The CDR3 has 17 amino acids. V lost 3 bases, J lost 4 bases, and 19 bases lay in between.

V usage is TRBV13 and J usage is TRBJ1-2, with D maybe TRBD1 (6 bases). Germline V gives CDR1 PRHDT, CDR2 FYEKMQ (reference sequence). CDR3 length: 16 residues. V was pared by 5 bases and J by 2 bases, with 18 bases between. The CDR3 is CASSTYGQGMNYGYTF. DNA of the CDR3: TGTGCCAGCAGCACCTACGGCCAGGGGATGAACTATGGCTACACCTTC.

The J gene is TRBJ2-1, the V gene TRBV7-3; D gene unclear. The CDR3 has 15 amino acids. CDR1 SGHTA and CDR2 FQGTGA come from the germline V gene. Trimming removed 5 bases from V and 1 base from J, with 12 bases in between. CDR3: CASSRSVGSYNEQFF. In DNA, the CDR3 is TGTGCCAGCAGCAGGTCAGTAGGATCCTACAATGAGCAGTTCTTC.

Ten or more counts support this clonotype. CDR3 residues: CSARDRVRGTDTQYF. The DNA for the CDR3 is TGCAGTGCTAGAGATAGGGTCAGGGGCACAGATACGCAGTATTTT. The chain uses TRBV20-1 and TRBJ2-3, with a possible D match to TRBD1 (5 bases). The CDR3 length is 15 residues. Germline CDR1 and CDR2: DFQATT and SNEGSKA (reference sequence). The V end lost 0 bases, the J end lost 1 base, and 11 bases lay between the germline ends.

The chain uses TRBV2 and TRBJ2-5, with D tentatively TRBD1 (9 bases). CDR1 and CDR2 (germline): SNHLY, FYNNEI. The V end lost 6 bases, the J end lost 7 bases, and 30 bases lay between the germline ends. The CDR3 runs 18 residues. As DNA, the CDR3 is TGTGCCAGCAGCACGGGACAGGGACGGGCATTGGCGGGAGGGACCCAGTACTTC. Its translation is CASSTGQGRALAGGTQYF. Complete variable domain (other parts from reference TRBV2 and TRBJ2-5): EPEVTQTPSHQVTQMGQEVILRCVPISNHLYFYWYRQILGQKVEFLVSFYNNEISEKSEIFDDQFSVERPDGSNFTLKIRSTKLEDSAMYFCASSTGQGRALAGGTQYFGPGTRLLVL.

This clonotype occurred once. This chain uses TRBV5-5 with TRBJ2-7, with 15 bases fitting TRBD2. Per germline, CDR1 SGHKS and CDR2 YYEKEE (reference sequence). This CDR3 spans 16 amino acids. The V segment lost 2 bases and the J segment 4 bases; nucleotides outside the gene matches: 4. This CDR3 reads CASSFGLAGGPYEQYF. For the CDR3, the DNA is TGTGCCAGCAGCTTTGGACTAGCGGGGGGGCCGTACGAGCAGTACTTC.

J is TRBJ2-3 and V is TRBV4-1, with a weak D call TRBD1 (5 bases). Deletions cut 1 base from V and 4 bases from J, with 18 bases between. The CDR3 runs to 17 residues. Germline assignment: CDR1 MGHRA and CDR2 YSYEKL. The chain's CDR3 is CASSQVPGAGFPDTQYF. CDR3 in DNA: TGCGCCAGCAGCCAAGTTCCTGGGGCAGGGTTCCCAGATACGCAGTATTTT.

This clonotype showed up just a few times. The V call is TRBV7-2, the J call TRBJ1-2; D call uncertain. The germline V and J ends were trimmed by 0 bases and 9 bases, with 8 bases remaining between them. CDR1 is SGHTA, CDR2 FQGNSA, per germline. The CDR3 covers 12 residues. The CDR3 coding sequence is TGTGCCAGCAGCTTAGCGCAAAGGAGCTACACCTTC. It yields the protein CASSLAQRSYTF.

V and J are TRBV5-1 and TRBJ1-2; tentative D call: TRBD1 (6 bases). V was pared by 5 bases and J by 6 bases, with 17 bases between. The V gene's germline CDR1 is SGHRS and CDR2 YFSETQ. CDR3 length equals 14 residues. The CDR3 nucleotides read TGCGCCAGCAGAACTGGGGGGGGCGTTGATGGCTACACCTTC. It specifies CASRTGGGVDGYTF.

The chain employs TRBV7-9 and TRBJ2-5, with 10 positions matching TRBD2. Germline V gene lookup returns CDR1 SEHNR and CDR2 FQNEAQ (reference sequence). The J segment lost 1 base and the V segment lost 2 bases, leaving 1 base of the junction unmatched. The CDR3 covers 15 residues. CDR3 region: CASSLQRGGQETQYF. CDR3 sequence (DNA): TGTGCCAGCAGCTTACAGCGGGGGGGCCAAGAGACCCAGTACTTC.

The CDR3 here is CSARKASSTDTQYF. The CDR3 nucleotides read TGCAGTGCTAGAAAGGCTAGCAGCACAGATACGCAGTATTTT. The chain joins TRBV20-1 to TRBJ2-3, with a tentative D call TRBD2 (5 bases). This CDR3 is 14 amino acids long. The germline V gene has CDR1 DFQATT and CDR2 SNEGSKA (reference sequence). Trimming took 2 bases from V and 0 from J, leaving 9 bases between them.